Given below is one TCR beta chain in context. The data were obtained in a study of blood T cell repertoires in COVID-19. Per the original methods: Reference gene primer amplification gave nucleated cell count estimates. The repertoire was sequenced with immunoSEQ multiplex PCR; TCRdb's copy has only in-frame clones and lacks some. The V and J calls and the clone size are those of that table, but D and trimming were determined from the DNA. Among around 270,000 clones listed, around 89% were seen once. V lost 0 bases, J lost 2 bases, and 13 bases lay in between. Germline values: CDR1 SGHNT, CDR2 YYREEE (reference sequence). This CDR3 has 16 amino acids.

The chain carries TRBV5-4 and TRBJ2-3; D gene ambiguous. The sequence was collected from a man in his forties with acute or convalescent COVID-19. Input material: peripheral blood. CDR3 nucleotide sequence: TGTGCCAGCAGCTTGGCCGAGTTCCCTCTCACAGATACGCAGTATTTT. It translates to CASSLAEFPLTDTQYF.